One and the same sample provided the 10 T cell receptor beta chains below, sequenced in a study of T cell repertoires in cytomegalovirus infection. No antigen is known for these receptors. Using its own MiXCR run on the reads, TCRdb lists one record per CDR3 protein. The sample has roughly 46,000 distinct CDR3 sequences, roughly 19% seen once; the top ten hold roughly 50%. This specimen consisted of CD8+ T cells from cultured PBMCs, obtained from culture after CMV antigen stimulation. The receptors stem from a human donor in good health (CMV status not recorded). Some clones in this sample may be carry-over from other donors' samples.

This clonotype was recorded many times. The chain carries TRBV11-2 and TRBJ2-3; no definite D call. Germline CDR1 and CDR2: SGHAT and FQNNGV. Trimming cost V 0 bases and J 2 bases, with 12 bases left between them. The CDR3 loop spans 16 amino acids. The CDR3 region has the DNA TGTGCCAGCAGCTTAGATGGAAATCCCCCCACAGATACGCAGTATTTT. Encoded protein: CASSLDGNPPTDTQYF.

In this sample, this clonotype turned up a few times. Its ends do not fully match the called genes, so a read error is possible. The chain employs TRBV9 and TRBJ1-5, with 9 bases fitting TRBD1. Germline V gene sequence: CDR1 SGDLS, CDR2 YYNGEE. This CDR3 region has 15 residues. DNA for the CDR3: TGTGCCAACAGCGCCGGGACAGGGTCGGGAGAGCCCCAGCATTTT. Translating it yields CANSAGTGSGEPQHF.

This clonotype was counted ten times or more. The chain couples TRBV9 to TRBJ2-2, with 13 bases that match TRBD2. Germline values: CDR1 SGDLS, CDR2 YYNGEE. V was pared by 3 bases and J by 6 bases, with 5 bases of the junction left unmatched. This CDR3 comprises 16 residues. CDR3 residues: CASSGTSGSFPGELFF. For the CDR3, the DNA is TGTGCCAGCAGCGGGACTAGCGGGAGTTTCCCCGGGGAGCTGTTTTTT.

The CDR3 DNA is TGTGCCAGCAGCGATAGGGACAACACCGGGGAGCTGTTTTTT. It encodes CASSDRDNTGELFF. The gene calls are TRBV11-2 and TRBJ2-2; TRBD1 or TRBD2 may be the D gene (5 bases each). The CDR3 runs to 14 residues. Trimming removed 5 bases from V and 2 bases from J, with 9 bases in between. The germline V gene encodes CDR1 SGHAT and CDR2 FQNNGV.

The chain couples TRBV14 to TRBJ2-1, with a weak D call TRBD2 (6 bases). The CDR3 has 16 residues. The germline gives CDR1 SGHDN, CDR2 FVKESK. V shed 0 bases and J shed 6 bases, with 15 bases lying between them. This CDR3 is CASSQDSRGNLNEQFF. DNA for the CDR3: TGTGCCAGCAGCCAAGATTCTCGCGGGAACCTCAATGAGCAGTTCTTC. The full variable domain, rest sourced from reference TRBV14 and TRBJ2-1, is EAGVTQFPSHSVIEKGQTVTLRCDPISGHDNLYWYRRVMGKEIKFLLHFVKESKQDESGMPNNRFLAERTGGTYSTLKVQPAELEDSGVYFCASSQDSRGNLNEQFFGPGTRLTVL.

This clonotype was detected only a few times. V usage is TRBV6-2 or TRBV6-3 and J usage is TRBJ1-1, with a tentative D call TRBD1 (5 bases). The V end was cut by 0 bases, the J end by 0 bases, with 17 bases between. Germline V gene data show CDR1 as MNHEY and CDR2 as SVGEGT. There are 18 residues in the CDR3. The CDR3 region has the DNA TGTGCCAGCAGTTACTCGATTAAACAGGAGGGAGTGAACACTGAAGCTTTCTTT. Translated, it gives CASSYSIKQEGVNTEAFF.

This clonotype was detected ten times or more. This chain links TRBV27 with TRBJ2-5; D is undetermined. CDR1 is MNHEY, CDR2 SMNVEV, per germline (reference sequence). Trimming took off 7 bases at V and 2 bases at J, with 5 bases between the two ends. The CDR3 covers 11 residues. CDR3 amino acids: CASKWQETQYF. The CDR3 nucleotides are TGTGCCAGCAAATGGCAAGAGACCCAGTACTTC.

This clonotype occurred many times. V gene TRBV2 combines with J gene TRBJ2-1, with D perhaps assigned TRBD1 or TRBD2 (5 bases each). The germline V gene has CDR1 SNHLY and CDR2 FYNNEI. V was pared by 2 bases and J by 11 bases, with 13 bases between. The CDR3 runs 13 residues. The CDR3 loop is CASSELRDVKQFF. CDR3 DNA: TGTGCCAGCAGTGAACTTCGGGACGTAAAGCAGTTCTTC.

This clonotype was seen at least ten times. The gene calls are TRBV6-6 and TRBJ2-1, with TRBD1 matching 7 bases. CDR1 and CDR2 (germline): MNHNY, SVGAGI (reference sequence). The CDR3 sequence is 15 residues long. V gave up 6 bases and J gave up 6 bases; unmatched junction bases: 11. CDR3 residues: CASSSSYRDSNEQFF. CDR3 DNA: TGTGCCAGCAGCTCCTCCTACCGGGACAGCAATGAGCAGTTCTTC.

The V and J genes are TRBV4-1 and TRBJ1-5; maybe TRBD1 (5 bases). This CDR3 contains 16 residues. V lost 1 base, J lost 0 bases, and 10 bases lay in between. The V gene's germline CDR1 is MGHRA and CDR2 YSYEKL. CDR3 amino acids: CASSQGGSHSNQPQHF. DNA for the CDR3: TGCGCCAGCAGCCAAGGGGGGTCCCATAGCAATCAGCCCCAGCATTTT.